A selection of T cell receptor beta chains follows, all from one sample in a study of cytomegalovirus exposure and HLA in healthy donors. The protocol was immunoSEQ multiplex PCR, while the TCRdb copy is restricted to in-frame clones and leaves out a portion. The data show approximately 150,000 clones, about 87% seen once. Sample: PBMCs. These receptors were collected from a man between 18 and 35 years old in good health and CMV-seropositive. CDR3s include the opening cysteine and the closing phenylalanine or tryptophan. D genes are given only for firm matches. Size values are once, few and many counts, or a class for expanded clones, and some rows have none.

V	J	D	size	DNA	CDR3
TRBV9	TRBJ1-2	NA	NA	TGTGCCAGCAGCGTAGACAGGAACTATGGCTACACCTTC	CASSVDRNYGYTF
TRBV6-1	TRBJ1-2	TRBD1	NA	TGTGCCAGCAGTGAAGGGACAGGGTCCTTCTATGGCTACACCTTC	CASSEGTGSFYGYTF
TRBV5-6	TRBJ1-1	NA	NA	TGTGCCAGCAGCTTGCCGACTGAAGCTTTCTTT	CASSLPTEAFF
TRBV5-6	TRBJ1-3	NA	NA	TGTGCCAGCAGCCTAGGGGAGGACATATATTTT	CASSLGEDIYF
TRBV25-1	TRBJ2-5	NA	NA	TGTGCCAGCAGTTCCCGAGGACAAGAGACCCAGTACTTC	CASSSRGQETQYF
TRBV18	TRBJ1-4	NA	NA	TGTGCCAGCTCAATGACACAGAACAATGAAAAACTGTTTTTT	CASSMTQNNEKLFF
TRBV18	TRBJ1-2	NA	NA	TGTGCCAGCTCACCCGGGAGTTCTCGGGGCTACACCTTC	CASSPGSSRGYTF
TRBV7-9	TRBJ2-1	NA	NA	TGTGCCAGCAGCTTAGGAGTGAATGAGCAGTTCTTC	CASSLGVNEQFF
TRBV4-1	TRBJ1-4	NA	NA	TGCGCCAGCAGCCAAGAATTTATGAGGGGGGGAAAACTGTTTTTT	CASSQEFMRGGKLFF
TRBV7-6	TRBJ1-1	NA	NA	TGTGCCAGCAGCCCGGAGCTGGGTACGAACACTGAAGCTTTCTTT	CASSPELGTNTEAFF
TRBV4-1	TRBJ2-1	NA	NA	TGCGCCAGCAGCCAAGATCCGGGAAGTGGATCCTACAATGAGCAGTTCTTC	CASSQDPGSGSYNEQFF
TRBV11-2	TRBJ1-1	NA	NA	TGTGCCAGCAGCCGTCTACAGAGCCTTCGATCCACTGAAGCTTTCTTT	CASSRLQSLRSTEAFF
TRBV5-1	TRBJ1-3	NA	once	TGCGCCAGCAGCTGGGGGACTGAGGGAAACACCATATATTTT	CASSWGTEGNTIYF
TRBV4-1	TRBJ2-1	TRBD2	NA	TGCGCCAGCAGCCAAGATCCATCTAGCGGGAGGGCGGGGAATGAGCAGTTCTTC	CASSQDPSSGRAGNEQFF
TRBV10-3	TRBJ1-2	NA	NA	TGTGCCATCAGTGGAGGACAGAACTATGGCTACACCTTC	CAISGGQNYGYTF
TRBV5-1	TRBJ1-2	TRBD1	NA	TGCGCCAGCAGCCCGACAGGGGAATATGGCTACACCTTC	CASSPTGEYGYTF
TRBV6-1	TRBJ2-3	TRBD2	NA	TGTGCCAGCAGTAAGACTAGCGGGGGGCCAGATACGCAGTATTTT	CASSKTSGGPDTQYF
TRBV7-6	TRBJ2-1	NA	NA	TGTGCCAGCAGCCTAGGGACTGATGAGCAGTTCTTC	CASSLGTDEQFF
TRBV9	TRBJ2-4	NA	NA	TGTGCCAGCAGCGTAGACAGGGTAGGAAACATTCAGTACTTC	CASSVDRVGNIQYF
TRBV6-1	TRBJ1-3	NA	once	TGTGCCAGCAGTGTGAGTCGACAGCCTGGAAACACCATATATTTT	CASSVSRQPGNTIYF
TRBV10-3	TRBJ1-2	NA	NA	TGTGCCATCAGTGACCCTAAGTTGGAGCAGAGGGTTAGCTATGGCTACACCTTC	CAISDPKLEQRVSYGYTF
TRBV27	TRBJ1-1	NA	NA	TGTGCCAGCAGTTTTCTGGACAGACCTAACACTGAAGCTTTCTTT	CASSFLDRPNTEAFF
TRBV9	TRBJ2-3	NA	NA	TGTGCCAGCAGCGTAAGGGGCGGAAGCACAGATACGCAGTATTTT	CASSVRGGSTDTQYF
TRBV19	TRBJ1-2	TRBD1	once	TGTGCCAGTACCCGGGACAGGGGGAACTATGGCTACACCTTC	CASTRDRGNYGYTF
TRBV11-2	TRBJ2-1	TRBD2	NA	TGTGCCAGCAGCTTAGATGGCTTCCTAGCGGGACTTTCCTACAATGAGCAGTTCTTC	CASSLDGFLAGLSYNEQFF
TRBV9	TRBJ1-2	NA	NA	TGTGCCAGCAGCGTAATCGGGGCCTCCGGGGGTGGCTACACCTTC	CASSVIGASGGGYTF
TRBV27	TRBJ2-2	TRBD1	NA	TGTGCCAGCACTCGACTGGGGACAGGGTCCGGGGAGCTGTTTTTT	CASTRLGTGSGELFF
TRBV15	TRBJ2-2	TRBD2	NA	TGTGCCACCAGCACCAAAACCGGGACTAGCGGGGCGAACACCGGGGAGCTGTTTTTT	CATSTKTGTSGANTGELFF
TRBV5-1	TRBJ2-4	TRBD1	NA	TGCGCCAGCAGCTTGGGTCCGCAGGGGGCGGTTGACGGGGCCAAAAACATTCAGTACTTC	CASSLGPQGAVDGAKNIQYF
TRBV10-3	TRBJ1-1	NA	NA	TGTGCCATCAGAGGTGAACAGTTGAACACTGAAGCTTTCTTT	CAIRGEQLNTEAFF
TRBV29-1	TRBJ1-1	NA	NA	TGCAGCGGGAACAGCCCCCGAACATTAGGAGCTTTCTTT	CSGNSPRTLGAFF
TRBV4-1	TRBJ2-7	NA	NA	TGCGCCAGCAGCATTCACCAGGGGAAGGACGAGCAGTACTTC	CASSIHQGKDEQYF
TRBV6-1	TRBJ2-1	NA	NA	TGTGCCAGCAGTGAATTTACAGGGTATAGCAATGAGCAGTTCTTC	CASSEFTGYSNEQFF
TRBV18	TRBJ2-4	NA	NA	TGTGCCAGCTCTCCCACTAGCACGGAAAACATTCAGTACTTC	CASSPTSTENIQYF
TRBV10-3	TRBJ2-1	TRBD2	once	TGTGCCACGGGACTAGCGAATGAGCAGTTCTTC	CATGLANEQFF
TRBV5-1	TRBJ2-4	TRBD2	few	TGCGCCAGCAGCTTGGAAGCGGGGGTAGCCAAAAACATTCAGTACTTC	CASSLEAGVAKNIQYF
TRBV30	TRBJ1-1	TRBD1	NA	TGTGCCTGGAGTCTTACAGGGGGCATGGGCACTGAAGCTTTCTTT	CAWSLTGGMGTEAFF
TRBV2	TRBJ1-1	TRBD1	NA	TGTGCCAGCAGAATTACAGGGGCCGTAGGTACTGAAGCTTTCTTT	CASRITGAVGTEAFF
TRBV9	TRBJ2-1	NA	once	TGTGCCAGCAGCGGCGGACTACTCAATGAGCAGTTCTTC	CASSGGLLNEQFF
TRBV6-1	TRBJ1-5	NA	NA	TGTGCCAGCAGTGAGTCGTTTACGAGGAGCAATCAGCCCCAGCATTTT	CASSESFTRSNQPQHF
TRBV27	TRBJ2-7	TRBD2	NA	TGTGCCAGCAGTCCGCGTGGGGGAGGGTCCTACGAGCAGTACTTC	CASSPRGGGSYEQYF
TRBV29-1	TRBJ1-1	NA	NA	TGCAGCGCAGGGTACCACGGTGAAGCTTTCTTT	CSAGYHGEAFF
TRBV4-1	TRBJ2-3	TRBD2	NA	TGCGCCAGCAGCCATATGACTAGCGGCACAGATACGCAGTATTTT	CASSHMTSGTDTQYF
TRBV9	TRBJ2-1	TRBD1	NA	TGTGCCAGCAGCGAGGGACAGGGGTTTAGCAATGAGCAGTTCTTC	CASSEGQGFSNEQFF
TRBV6-5	TRBJ1-5	NA	NA	TGTGCCAGCAGTTACTCGCAGGACTATCAGCCCCAGCATTTT	CASSYSQDYQPQHF
TRBV30	TRBJ2-1	TRBD2	NA	TGTGCCTGGAGGCGTAGCGGGGGGGCCGTCGAGCAGTTCTTC	CAWRRSGGAVEQFF
TRBV18	TRBJ2-2	NA	NA	TGTGCCAGCTCACCCCAAGACTCTCTCGGGGAGCTGTTTTTT	CASSPQDSLGELFF
TRBV5-1	TRBJ1-1	NA	NA	TGCGCCAGCAGCTCAGTGGGGGGAACAGTTTTGAACACTGAAGCTTTCTTT	CASSSVGGTVLNTEAFF
TRBV27	TRBJ1-5	NA	NA	TGTGCCAGCAGCCCCGTTCCCCACAGACAGCCCCAGCATTTT	CASSPVPHRQPQHF
TRBV10-3	TRBJ2-7	TRBD2	few	TGTGCCATCAGTGAAGCGGGACTAGGCGCTTCCGAGCAGTACTTC	CAISEAGLGASEQYF
TRBV4-1	TRBJ2-7	TRBD2	few	TGCGCCAGCAGCGTACGTCGTATGATGCGGGAGAGTAACTACGAGCAGTACTTC	CASSVRRMMRESNYEQYF